This entry features one T cell receptor beta chain sequence. The antigen is not known. The sample originates from a study of cytomegalovirus exposure and HLA in healthy donors. Study-level points and caveats: The study designated 164 TCR beta chains cytomegalovirus-associated. Later analysis found that TCR beta chains associated with HLA were more clonally expanded than other, equally common chains.

PCR employed 60 Vbeta and 13 Jbeta primers. Libraries were prepared by immunoSEQ multiplex PCR; TCRdb keeps only in-frame clonotypes and omits some of them. The table has under 200,000 clones, roughly four fifths seen once. At sampling all donors were nominally healthy, likely with unrecorded immune exposures. Between the trimmed V and J ends, which lost 5 bases and 1 base, there was a span of 11 bases. CDR1 is GTSNPN and CDR2 is SVGIG in the germline V gene (reference sequence). The CDR3 is 13 amino acids. The V and J genes are TRBV30 and TRBJ1-1; tentative D call: TRBD1 (6 bases). The clonotype originates from a man aged 25 to 40 in good health and CMV-seronegative. The sequenced sample was PBMCs. The CDR3 DNA reads TGTGCCTGGGAGACAGGACGGAACACTGAAGCTTTCTTT. It specifies CAWETGRNTEAFF.